These T cell receptor beta chains were read from a single sample in a study of T cell changes during pregnancy in multiple sclerosis. Generated by immunoSEQ multiplex PCR, the TCRdb table keeps only in-frame clones and is missing some. Of 100,000 or so clones listed, 90% to 95% are singletons. The specimen was peripheral blood, collected in the third trimester of pregnancy. Every receptor here comes from a female donor with multiple sclerosis, enrolled in a pregnancy study. Both conserved end residues are part of each CDR3. The D gene is left open where the match is weak. Size is omitted from some rows. Given values are once, few, many or a class for expanded clones.

size	D	V	J	CDR3	DNA
.	.	TRBV13	TRBJ2-1	CASSNPVHEQFF	TGTGCCAGCAGCAATCCCGTCCATGAGCAGTTCTTC
.	.	TRBV19	TRBJ1-1	CASAPDNLMNTEAFF	TGTGCTTCTGCCCCGGACAACCTGATGAACACTGAAGCTTTCTTT
few	.	TRBV2	TRBJ2-7	CASTLADSYEQYF	TGTGCCAGCACCTTAGCGGATTCCTACGAGCAGTACTTC
.	TRBD1	TRBV5-1	TRBJ1-4	CASSKGQGSANEKLFF	TGCGCCAGCAGCAAAGGACAGGGGTCTGCTAATGAAAAACTGTTTTTT
.	TRBD1	TRBV6-1	TRBJ1-2	CASSGGEMTGYGSLGGYTF	TGTGCCAGCAGTGGAGGGGAAATGACAGGGTATGGTTCCCTAGGTGGCTACACCTTC
.	TRBD2	TRBV7-8	TRBJ2-5	CASSLGRGWRGARETQYF	TGTGCCAGCAGCTTAGGAAGAGGTTGGCGGGGGGCTCGGGAGACCCAGTACTTC
.	TRBD2	TRBV29-1	TRBJ2-7	CSVGTSGTRYEQYF	TGCAGCGTTGGGACTAGCGGGACCCGCTACGAGCAGTACTTC
.	TRBD2	TRBV14	TRBJ2-1	CASSPGGSGIGLYNEQFF	TGTGCCAGCAGCCCCGGCGGTAGCGGGATTGGGCTTTACAATGAGCAGTTCTTC
.	.	TRBV19	TRBJ1-3	CASSNNPAAGNTIYF	TGTGCCAGTAGTAACAACCCGGCGGCTGGAAACACCATATATTTT
few	TRBD1	TRBV29-1	TRBJ2-2	CSANRGPSTGELFF	TGCAGCGCAAACAGGGGGCCGAGCACCGGGGAGCTGTTTTTT
.	TRBD2	TRBV19	TRBJ2-4	CASSSSGKLSKNIQYF	TGTGCCAGTAGTTCTAGCGGGAAGTTATCCAAAAACATTCAGTACTTC
.	.	TRBV9	TRBJ1-2	CASSVVGTRYGYTF	TGTGCCAGCAGCGTAGTTGGGACACGTTATGGCTACACCTTC
.	.	TRBV6-5	TRBJ2-5	CASRTGVETQYF	TGTGCCAGCAGGACAGGCGTAGAGACCCAGTACTTC
.	.	TRBV9	TRBJ2-3	CASSGHPTSTDTQYF	TGTGCCAGCAGCGGCCACCCAACTAGCACAGATACGCAGTATTTT
.	TRBD2	TRBV25-1	TRBJ2-1	CASSEGTSGRARGNEQFF	TGTGCCAGCAGTGAAGGGACTAGCGGGAGGGCCCGTGGGAATGAGCAGTTCTTC
.	TRBD1	TRBV28	TRBJ1-5	CASSGQGAGNQPQHF	TGTGCCAGCAGCGGACAGGGGGCCGGCAATCAGCCCCAGCATTTT
.	.	TRBV7-2	TRBJ1-5	CASSLVAVNQPQHF	TGTGCCAGCAGCTTAGTGGCGGTCAATCAGCCCCAGCATTTT
.	.	TRBV19	TRBJ1-2	CASSTTGRGSNYGYTF	TGTGCCAGTAGTACCACCGGACGGGGATCTAACTATGGCTACACCTTC
.	TRBD1	TRBV19	TRBJ1-1	CASSIDRAVSTEAFF	TGTGCCAGTAGTATTGACAGGGCTGTGAGCACTGAAGCTTTCTTT
.	TRBD1	TRBV15	TRBJ2-1	CATSRDWDSAYNEQFF	TGTGCCACCAGCAGAGATTGGGACAGCGCCTACAATGAGCAGTTCTTC
.	TRBD1	TRBV28	TRBJ1-5	CASRPSDRGPNQPQHF	TGTGCCAGCAGGCCCTCTGACAGGGGGCCCAATCAGCCCCAGCATTTT
once	TRBD1	TRBV7-8	TRBJ1-5	CASSYLPTGGHQPQHF	TGTGCCAGCAGTTACCTTCCCACAGGGGGTCATCAGCCCCAGCATTTT
.	.	TRBV14	TRBJ1-2	CASSDGVTVSYTF	TGTGCCAGCAGCGATGGGGTGACAGTCAGTTACACCTTC
once	TRBD1	TRBV13	TRBJ1-2	CASSHGQGAPTF	TGTGCCAGCAGCCATGGACAGGGGGCGCCCACCTTC
.	.	TRBV2	TRBJ2-1	CASSPTVPSYNEQFF	TGTGCCAGCAGCCCTACAGTACCTTCCTACAATGAGCAGTTCTTC
.	.	TRBV10-3	TRBJ1-5	CAISESGRVLISNQPQHF	TGTGCCATCAGTGAGTCCGGCAGGGTGCTTATCAGCAATCAGCCCCAGCATTTT
.	.	TRBV6-5	TRBJ1-1	CASSYPSGVSTEAFF	TGTGCCAGCAGTTACCCATCAGGGGTGAGCACTGAAGCTTTCTTT
once	.	TRBV5-1	TRBJ2-6	CASSLRQTTGANVLTF	TGCGCCAGCAGCTTGCGACAGACGACTGGGGCCAACGTCCTGACTTTC
.	.	TRBV2	TRBJ2-5	CASFRDRQETQYF	TGTGCCAGCTTCCGGGATCGGCAAGAGACCCAGTACTTC
.	.	TRBV28	TRBJ1-2	CASSTVSYGYTF	TGTGCCAGCTCTACAGTAAGCTATGGCTACACCTTC
.	TRBD1	TRBV29-1	TRBJ1-4	CSAQGGDRVEKLFF	TGCAGCGCCCAAGGGGGAGACAGGGTTGAAAAACTGTTTTTT
.	TRBD2	TRBV27	TRBJ2-7	CASSSRLAGESYEQYF	TGTGCCAGCAGTTCCCGACTAGCGGGAGAATCCTACGAGCAGTACTTC
.	.	TRBV6-1	TRBJ1-3	CASSEARWAGRSGNTIYF	TGTGCCAGCAGTGAAGCGCGATGGGCAGGCCGCTCTGGAAACACCATATATTTT
.	.	TRBV2	TRBJ2-7	CASSETQETYEQYF	TGTGCCAGCAGTGAAACACAGGAGACCTACGAGCAGTACTTC
.	TRBD1	TRBV6-5	TRBJ1-2	CASSFESTGGYGYTF	TGTGCCAGCAGTTTTGAATCGACAGGGGGCTATGGCTACACCTTC
.	.	TRBV29-1	TRBJ1-2	CSVEVFQENGYGYTF	TGCAGCGTTGAAGTGTTTCAGGAAAACGGCTATGGCTACACCTTC
.	TRBD2	TRBV28	TRBJ2-3	CASSHTSGPRDTQYF	TGTGCCAGCAGTCATACTAGCGGACCGAGGGATACGCAGTATTTT
.	.	TRBV6-6	TRBJ2-3	CASRRDSPDTQYF	TGTGCCAGCAGGCGGGACAGTCCAGATACGCAGTATTTT
.	.	TRBV6-1	TRBJ2-1	CASTESFLFHNEQFF	TGTGCCAGCACTGAGTCCTTTTTATTCCACAATGAGCAGTTCTTC
.	TRBD2	TRBV27	TRBJ2-2	CASSAIAGGNTGELFF	TGTGCCAGCAGTGCCATAGCGGGAGGGAACACCGGGGAGCTGTTTTTT
.	TRBD2	TRBV5-6	TRBJ2-7	CASSEPGGGYEQYF	TGTGCCAGCAGCGAACCGGGAGGTGGCTACGAGCAGTACTTC
.	.	TRBV9	TRBJ2-1	CASSEGDYNEQFF	TGTGCCAGCAGCGAAGGGGACTACAATGAGCAGTTCTTC
.	.	TRBV7-2	TRBJ1-5	CASSLDRASWPQHF	TGTGCCAGCAGCTTAGACAGGGCCTCATGGCCCCAGCATTTT
.	.	TRBV6-1	TRBJ2-2	CASSDLNTGELFF	TGTGCCAGCAGTGACTTGAACACCGGGGAGCTGTTTTTT
.	TRBD1	TRBV18	TRBJ2-7	CASSPTGGTLYEQYF	TGTGCCAGCTCACCCACAGGGGGTACCCTTTACGAGCAGTACTTC
.	TRBD2	TRBV27	TRBJ2-1	CASSSGLAGYNEQFF	TGTGCCAGCAGTTCCGGACTAGCGGGATACAATGAGCAGTTCTTC
few	TRBD1	TRBV30	TRBJ1-2	CARFQGAGGYTF	TGTGCCCGATTCCAGGGGGCAGGTGGCTACACCTTC
.	.	TRBV11-2	TRBJ2-1	CASSLVTDRRLNEQFF	TGTGCCAGCAGCTTAGTGACAGACAGGAGACTTAATGAGCAGTTCTTC
.	TRBD2	TRBV5-1	TRBJ2-7	CASSLSLADTYEQYF	TGCGCCAGCAGCTTGTCCCTAGCGGACACATACGAGCAGTACTTC
.	TRBD2	TRBV30	TRBJ2-7	CAWNLGLAGERQYF	TGTGCCTGGAATTTGGGGCTAGCGGGAGAGAGGCAGTACTTC
.	TRBD1	TRBV25-1	TRBJ1-5	CASSDHVGTGDQPQHF	TGTGCCAGCAGTGACCACGTAGGGACAGGAGATCAGCCCCAGCATTTT
.	.	TRBV11-2	TRBJ1-1	CASSPEWTNTEAFF	TGTGCCAGCAGCCCCGAGTGGACTAACACTGAAGCTTTCTTT
.	TRBD1	TRBV5-4	TRBJ2-6	CASSLAGGGGANVLTF	TGTGCCAGCAGCTTGGCAGGGGGCGGTGGGGCCAACGTCCTGACTTTC
.	.	TRBV5-1	TRBJ1-1	CASSLETSNTEAFF	TGCGCCAGCAGCTTGGAGACATCGAACACTGAAGCTTTCTTT
.	.	TRBV7-9	TRBJ2-3	CASSLALRQGWVDTQYF	TGTGCCAGCAGCTTAGCGCTTCGGCAGGGATGGGTAGATACGCAGTATTTT
.	TRBD1	TRBV2	TRBJ2-3	CASKKPRQGVTDTQYF	TGTGCCAGCAAGAAACCCCGACAGGGAGTAACAGATACGCAGTATTTT
.	TRBD1	TRBV18	TRBJ1-4	CASSPTPTGARGEKLFF	TGTGCCAGCTCACCAACCCCCACAGGGGCCCGCGGTGAAAAACTGTTTTTT
.	TRBD1	TRBV6-4	TRBJ1-1	CASSDQPGTATEAFF	TGTGCCAGCAGTGACCAGCCCGGGACAGCTACTGAAGCTTTCTTT
few	.	TRBV6-4	TRBJ1-1	CASRKERNTEAFF	TGTGCCAGCAGGAAGGAGAGGAACACTGAAGCTTTCTTT
.	TRBD1	TRBV10-3	TRBJ1-4	CAIRATGGSNEKLFF	TGTGCCATCAGGGCCACAGGGGGCTCGAATGAAAAACTGTTTTTT